This record looks at one TCR beta chain sequence and its context. Sequenced by immunoSEQ multiplex PCR; TCRdb stores in-frame clones only, minus some. Among 200,000 to 300,000 clones listed, 85% to 90% were seen once. This sample was taken from a study of blood T cell repertoires in COVID-19. Trimming took 2 bases from V and 3 from J; bases not matched to a gene: 4. This CDR3 region has 15 residues. From germline, CDR1 is MDHEN and CDR2 SYDVKM. The genes are TRBV28 and TRBJ1-1, with 9 bases that match TRBD1. This sequence originates from a woman between 55 and 75 years old with COVID-19, enrolled during active disease. Sequenced material: peripheral blood. DNA of the CDR3: TGTGCCAGCAGTTTAGATTGGGACAGGGACACTGAAGCTTTCTTT. As protein: CASSLDWDRDTEAFF.